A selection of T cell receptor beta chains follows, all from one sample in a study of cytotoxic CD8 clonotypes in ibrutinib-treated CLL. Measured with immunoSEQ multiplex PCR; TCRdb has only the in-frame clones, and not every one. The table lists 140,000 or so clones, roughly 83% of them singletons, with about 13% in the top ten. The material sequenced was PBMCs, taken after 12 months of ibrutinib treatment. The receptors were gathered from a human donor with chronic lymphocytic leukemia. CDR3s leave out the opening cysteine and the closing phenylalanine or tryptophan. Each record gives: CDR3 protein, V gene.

ASSTSFGLTDTQY TRBV19
ASSAPAPETQY TRBV25-1
ASSPRTGASYEQY TRBV5-6
ASSQGGGVGTQY TRBV14
ASSLIVGTGAVYTQY TRBV18
ASSRQVQGRGQPQH TRBV4-1
ASSLSPDSNYGYT TRBV7-3
ASRQGGGELF TRBV28
ASSQDVRTLATNEKLF TRBV4-3
ASSQWKGNTIY TRBV4-3
AISESEGWTQY TRBV10-3
ASSGAAFTEAF TRBV30
ASSSKLGQGARNGELF TRBV11-3
ASSESGYGYT TRBV10-1
ASSRDFSYNEQF TRBV6-1
GTSGNTIY TRBV28
ASTPFGVRGVGETQY TRBV25-1
AISVKSNTDTQY TRBV10-3
ASSPRGRLYEQY TRBV7-2
AWSEPRGSLDTQY TRBV30
ASSLEPGIGQPQH TRBV5-4
ASSPNRGPHYGYT TRBV18
ASSPAGLNTEAF TRBV28
ASTAGLRRPSGANVLT TRBV14
AWSVQGKRTYEQY TRBV30
ASSAGPWGTSYEQY TRBV27
SVGSRDRGLLSTNEKLF TRBV29-1
ASSPRREAYEQY TRBV7-6
ASKDRGNEKLF TRBV2
ASSSGGGGYT TRBV6-5
ASSPDSLAGGPLLRNEQF TRBV4-2
ASSLPGQHYGYT TRBV5-4
ASSIYRVGAGNTIY TRBV4-1
ASSLTDSYEQY TRBV5-1
ASSYTTGEGTDTQY TRBV6-6
ASSLPQGHTIY TRBV28
ASRYFGLAGVAGANVLT TRBV5-6
ASSEESHLNTEAF TRBV6-1
ASPGTDTQY TRBV28
ASRSTPGANVLT TRBV7-2
ASSLSFGVPRGEAF TRBV7-9
ASSKGAGNQPQH TRBV21-1
ASSLADGPYEQY TRBV7-9
ASSLPHGYT TRBV28
ASSLGSLNTEAF TRBV11-2
ASSPRYSGNTIY TRBV27
ASSLLNEQF TRBV7-3
ASSLMGSSGNTIY TRBV7-2
ASSEGERWIQETQY TRBV2
ASSLDIGGGSYNEQF TRBV5-5
ASSLARDRGEQY TRBV7-8
AISDGTSTDYGYT TRBV10-3
ASRRTGGGYNEQF TRBV6-5
ASPPPGLVTDTQY TRBV19
ASSLGTVNTEAF TRBV5-1
ASSLGLAGGWSDEQY TRBV7-2
ASSQDGGAFSYEQY TRBV4-3
ASSNTDTQY TRBV7-8